The next 20 T cell receptor beta chains were all read from a single sample in a study of T cells in Graves' hyperthyroidism and ophthalmopathy. Amplification targeted TCR beta CDR3 regions from RNA transcripts. HTBI primers were used for first-round RT-PCR of the TCR CDR3. TCRdb fed the multiplex PCR reads into MiXCR, producing one record per CDR3 protein. The table has around 290,000 distinct CDR3 sequences, about an eighth seen once. Sequenced sample: blood. These receptors came from a woman younger than 45 with Graves' hyperthyroidism that later progressed to Graves' ophthalmopathy.

This clonotype was seen at least ten times. V gene TRBV9 combines with J gene TRBJ2-1, with D perhaps matching TRBD2 (6 bases). Germline loops: CDR1 SGDLS, CDR2 YYNGEE. V dropped 0 bases and J dropped 1 base, with 14 bases sitting between them. The CDR3 runs to 17 residues. This CDR3 reads CASSVEGVAGSYNEQFF. Here the CDR3 DNA reads TGTGCCAGCAGCGTAGAAGGTGTGGCGGGATCCTACAATGAGCAGTTCTTC.

The V and J genes are TRBV20-1 and TRBJ1-1; no clear D. The V gene's germline CDR1 is DFQATT and CDR2 SNEGSKA (reference sequence). The CDR3 runs 11 residues. CDR3 DNA sequence: TGCAGGGTGGACGGGAACACTGAAGCTTTCTTT. Translating it yields CRVDGNTEAFF.

This clonotype was seen at least ten times. This CDR3 reads CATSRDGGMGNTEAFF. The DNA of the CDR3 is TGTGCCACCAGCAGAGACGGGGGAATGGGGAACACTGAAGCTTTCTTT. The chain employs TRBV15 and TRBJ1-1; a weak D match, TRBD1 (5 bases). Between the trimmed V and J ends, which lost 0 bases and 1 base, there was a span of 12 bases. The CDR3 loop spans 16 amino acids. CDR1 LNHNV and CDR2 YYDKDF come from the germline V gene (reference sequence).

This clonotype was seen many times. This chain joins TRBV6-2 or TRBV6-3 and TRBJ2-1; D remains ambiguous. V dropped 0 bases and J dropped 7 bases, with 19 bases sitting between them. Per germline, CDR1 MNHEY and CDR2 SVGEGT. The CDR3 has 17 amino acids. The CDR3 sequence is CASSYSLTAALGNEQFF. CDR3 DNA: TGTGCCAGCAGTTACTCATTGACGGCGGCCTTAGGGAATGAGCAGTTCTTC.

In this sample, this clonotype turned up many times. V usage is TRBV20-1 and J usage is TRBJ2-7, with D perhaps being TRBD1 or TRBD2 (5 bases each). Trimming left V 1 base short and J 4 bases short, with 5 bases between. This CDR3 is built from 11 residues. CDR1 is DFQATT and CDR2 is SNEGSKA in the germline V gene (reference sequence). The CDR3 loop is CSARGGYEQYF. CDR3 DNA sequence: TGCAGTGCTAGAGGGGGGTACGAGCAGTACTTC.

This clonotype was seen repeatedly, ten times or more. This rearrangement joins TRBV6-2 or TRBV6-3 to TRBJ2-1; 11 bases fit TRBD2. V gave up 2 bases and J gave up 0 bases; unmatched junction bases: 6. Germline loops: CDR1 MNHEY, CDR2 SVGEGT. The CDR3 length is 18 residues. The CDR3 DNA reads as TGTGCCAGCAGTTACGCGGGACTAGCGGAAAGCTCCTACAATGAGCAGTTCTTC. Translation gives CASSYAGLAESSYNEQFF.

There are many counts of this clonotype. The chain links TRBV3-1 to TRBJ2-7; 12 positions match TRBD2. V lost 5 bases and J lost 2; bases outside the gene matches: 7. The length of the CDR3 is 16 residues. Germline CDR1 LGHDT, CDR2 YNNKEL (reference sequence). The CDR3, as DNA: TGTGCCAGCAGCAATGGACTAGCGGGATGGACCTACGAGCAGTACTTC. It translates to CASSNGLAGWTYEQYF.

Many counts were recorded for this clonotype. V gene TRBV6-5 combines with J gene TRBJ2-5; 9 nucleotides align to TRBD2. CDR3 length equals 17 residues. Germline loops: CDR1 MNHEY, CDR2 SVGAGI. J lost 5 bases, V lost 2 bases, and 12 bases had no gene match. The DNA for the CDR3 is TGTGCCAGCAGTTACGGTCGTAGCGGGAGACTCCCGGAGACCCAGTACTTC. Translating it yields CASSYGRSGRLPETQYF.

This clonotype was recorded many times. The chain joins TRBV28 to TRBJ2-5, with a possible D match to TRBD2 (6 bases). This CDR3 has 15 amino acids. V was shortened by 7 bases and J by 1 base, with 16 bases between the two germline ends. Germline loops: CDR1 MDHEN, CDR2 SYDVKM. The CDR3 DNA is TGTGCCAGCACCTCCGGGGGTGCTTCCCAAGAGACCCAGTACTTC. Translated, it gives CASTSGGASQETQYF.

This clonotype was observed many times. This chain connects TRBV7-2 to TRBJ1-5; TRBD1 might be the D (5 bases). Germline lookup yields CDR1 SGHTA and CDR2 FQGNSA. The CDR3 is 14 residues long. Trimming removed 0 bases at V and 7 bases at J, with 10 bases between. CDR3 nucleotide sequence: TGTGCCAGCAGCTTAGCGCAGGGATCCCAGCCCCAGCATTTT. Its protein product is CASSLAQGSQPQHF. The variable domain in full, completed from reference TRBV7-2 and TRBJ1-5, reads GAGVSQSPSNKVTEKGKDVELRCDPISGHTALYWYRQSLGQGLEFLIYFQGNSAPDKSGLPSDRFSAERTGGSVSTLTIQRTQQEDSAVYLCASSLAQGSQPQHFGDGTRLSIL.

At least ten counts were recorded for this clonotype. The rearrangement joins TRBV27 to TRBJ2-7; D is perhaps TRBD1 (6 bases). Germline lookup yields CDR1 MNHEY and CDR2 SMNVEV (reference sequence). The CDR3 totals 18 residues. Deletions cut 7 bases from V and 0 bases from J, with 25 bases between. CDR3 residues: CASISMDQGTGSSYEQYF. CDR3 nucleotide sequence: TGTGCCAGCATTTCCATGGATCAGGGGACGGGGAGCTCCTACGAGCAGTACTTC.

Ten or more counts support this clonotype. V and J are TRBV5-1 and TRBJ2-3; the D gene is possibly TRBD1 (6 bases). Germline V gene data show CDR1 as SGHRS and CDR2 as YFSETQ. V was trimmed by 4 bases and J by 6 bases, leaving 12 bases between them. The CDR3 totals 13 residues. The CDR3 is CASSTPGADTQYF. DNA of the CDR3: TGCGCCAGCAGCACCCCAGGGGCGGATACGCAGTATTTT.

This clonotype was seen ten or more times. The V gene is TRBV28, the J gene TRBJ1-2; maybe TRBD1 (6 bases). Trimming took off 8 bases at V and 7 bases at J, with 26 bases between the two ends. Looked up from germline, CDR1 is MDHEN and CDR2 is SYDVKM. This CDR3 spans 16 amino acids. CDR3 loop: CASGIVGTADSSGYTF. The DNA of the CDR3 is TGTGCCAGCGGAATCGTTGGGACCGCGGACAGTTCTGGCTACACCTTC.

This clonotype was picked up many times. The gene calls are TRBV6-1 and TRBJ2-1, with D possibly being TRBD2 (6 bases). Trimming took 4 bases from V and 7 from J, leaving 14 bases between them. Looked up from germline, CDR1 is MNHNS and CDR2 is SASEGT. The CDR3 length is 14 residues. CDR3 region: CASSVRDGGNEQFF. The DNA for the CDR3 is TGTGCCAGCAGTGTAAGGGACGGAGGGAATGAGCAGTTCTTC.

There are many counts of this clonotype. CDR3: CASRAGYSYEQYF. The CDR3 region has the DNA TGTGCCAGCAGGGCGGGGTACTCCTACGAGCAGTACTTC. The J gene is TRBJ2-7, the V gene TRBV27; D possibly corresponds to TRBD2 (6 bases). Germline CDR1 MNHEY, CDR2 SMNVEV (reference sequence). This CDR3 is built from 13 residues. V was pared by 6 bases and J by 0 bases, with 9 bases between.

This clonotype was observed many times. This chain joins TRBV12-3 or TRBV12-4 and TRBJ2-5; D unresolved. V was clipped by 3 bases and J by 4 bases, with 6 bases between them. This CDR3 is built from 12 residues. The chain's CDR3 is CASSFWGETQYF. DNA for the CDR3: TGTGCCAGCAGTTTTTGGGGAGAGACCCAGTACTTC.

This clonotype showed up many times. In DNA form, the CDR3 reads TGTGCCACCAGGGGGGGAGGGTCCTACGAGCAGTACTTC. As protein: CATRGGGSYEQYF. The chain recombines TRBV12-3 or TRBV12-4 with TRBJ2-7; the D gene could be TRBD1 or TRBD2 (7 bases each). The ends were cut back, 10 bases at V and 1 base at J, with 14 bases in the middle. CDR3 length: 13 residues.

CDR3 sequence reads: CASSRPETNQPQHF. CDR3 DNA: TGTGCCAGCAGTAGGCCCGAGACCAATCAGCCCCAGCATTTT. The chain employs TRBV28 and TRBJ1-5; D gene uncertain. The germline V and J ends were trimmed by 5 bases and 3 bases, with 11 bases remaining between them. Germline V gives CDR1 MDHEN, CDR2 SYDVKM. The CDR3 is made up of 14 amino acids. The full variable domain, completed using reference TRBV28 and TRBJ1-5, is DVKVTQSSRYLVKRTGEKVFLECVQDMDHENMFWYRQDPGLGLRLIYFSYDVKMKEKGDIPEGYSVSREKKERFSLILESASTNQTSMYLCASSRPETNQPQHFGDGTRLSIL.

The sample holds many counts of this clonotype. This chain uses TRBV12-3 or TRBV12-4 with TRBJ2-1; 8 bases align to TRBD2. Trimming took 6 bases from V and 0 from J; bases not matched to a gene: 13. The CDR3 is made up of 18 amino acids. The CDR3 DNA is TGTGCCAGCAGGGGAGGGAGCGGGAGCTCCAACTCCTACAATGAGCAGTTCTTC. Protein sequence: CASRGGSGSSNSYNEQFF.

This clonotype occurred many times. J is TRBJ1-1 and V is TRBV12-3 or TRBV12-4; D unclear. The CDR3 is 14 amino acids. The V and J ends lost 6 bases and 7 bases respectively, with 18 bases between them. This chain's CDR3 is CASSPGGPPNEAFF. The CDR3, as DNA: TGTGCCAGCAGCCCCGGAGGTCCACCAAATGAAGCTTTCTTT.